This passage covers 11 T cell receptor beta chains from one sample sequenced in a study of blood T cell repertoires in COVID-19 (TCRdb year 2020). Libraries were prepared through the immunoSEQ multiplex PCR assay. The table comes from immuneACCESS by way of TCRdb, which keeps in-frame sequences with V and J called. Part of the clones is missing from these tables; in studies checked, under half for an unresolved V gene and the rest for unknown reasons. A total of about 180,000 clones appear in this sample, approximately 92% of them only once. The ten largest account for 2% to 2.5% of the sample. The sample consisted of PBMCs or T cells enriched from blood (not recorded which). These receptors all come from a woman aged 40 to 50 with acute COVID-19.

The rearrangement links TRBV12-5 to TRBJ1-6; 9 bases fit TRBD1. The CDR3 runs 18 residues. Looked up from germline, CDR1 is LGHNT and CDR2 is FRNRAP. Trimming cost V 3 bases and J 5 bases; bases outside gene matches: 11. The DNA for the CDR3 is TGTGCTAGTGGTTTCATCCGGACAGGGGAGAGGCATAATTCACCCCTCCACTTT. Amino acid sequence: CASGFIRTGERHNSPLHF.

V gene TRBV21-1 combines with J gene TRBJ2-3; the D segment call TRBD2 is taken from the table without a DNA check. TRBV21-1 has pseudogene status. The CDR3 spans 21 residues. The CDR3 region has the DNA TGTGCCAGCAGCAAAGCATCTAGCGGGAGCGTCCCACCTGCGAGCACAGATACGCAGTATTTT. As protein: CASSKASSGSVPPASTDTQYF.

CDR3 amino acids: CSVVQGSEAFF. The CDR3 DNA follows: TGCAGTGTCGTTCAGGGCTCTGAAGCTTTCTTT. The chain has TRBV20-1 and TRBJ1-1; D is possibly TRBD1 (5 bases). CDR1 DFQATT and CDR2 SNEGSKA come from the germline V gene (reference sequence). The CDR3 sequence is 11 residues long. The ends were cut back, 7 bases at V and 6 bases at J, with 12 bases in the middle.

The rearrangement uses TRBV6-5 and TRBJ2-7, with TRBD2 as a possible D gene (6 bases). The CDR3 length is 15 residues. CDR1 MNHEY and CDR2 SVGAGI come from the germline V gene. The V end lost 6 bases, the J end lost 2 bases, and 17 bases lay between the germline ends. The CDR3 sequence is CASSPSEGTPYEQYF. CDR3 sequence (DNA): TGTGCCAGCAGCCCCTCGGAGGGAACCCCCTACGAGCAGTACTTC.

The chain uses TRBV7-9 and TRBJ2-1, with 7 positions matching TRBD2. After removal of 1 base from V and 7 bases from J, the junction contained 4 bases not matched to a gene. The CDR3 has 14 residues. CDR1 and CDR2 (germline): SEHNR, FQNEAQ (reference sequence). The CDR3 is CASSLVLGGNEQFF. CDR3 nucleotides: TGTGCCAGCAGCTTAGTGCTCGGGGGGAATGAGCAGTTCTTC.

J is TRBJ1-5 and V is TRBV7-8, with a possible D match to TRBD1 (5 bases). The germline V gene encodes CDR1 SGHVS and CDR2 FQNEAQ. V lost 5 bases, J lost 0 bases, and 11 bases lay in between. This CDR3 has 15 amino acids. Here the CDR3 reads CASSRDYNSNQPQHF. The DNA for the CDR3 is TGTGCCAGCAGCCGGGACTACAATAGCAATCAGCCCCAGCATTTT. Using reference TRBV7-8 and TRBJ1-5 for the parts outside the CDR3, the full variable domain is GAGVSQSPRYKVAKRGQDVALRCDPISGHVSLFWYQQALGQGPEFLTYFQNEAQLDKSGLPSDRFFAERPEGSVSTLKIQRTQQEDSAVYLCASSRDYNSNQPQHFGDGTRLSIL.

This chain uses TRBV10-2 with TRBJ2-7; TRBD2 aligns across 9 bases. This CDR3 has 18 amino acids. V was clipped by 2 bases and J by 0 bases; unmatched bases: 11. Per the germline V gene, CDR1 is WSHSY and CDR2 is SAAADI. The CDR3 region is CASSETLPLAGFSYEQYF. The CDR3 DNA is TGCGCCAGCAGTGAGACCCTCCCTCTAGCGGGGTTCTCCTACGAGCAGTACTTC.

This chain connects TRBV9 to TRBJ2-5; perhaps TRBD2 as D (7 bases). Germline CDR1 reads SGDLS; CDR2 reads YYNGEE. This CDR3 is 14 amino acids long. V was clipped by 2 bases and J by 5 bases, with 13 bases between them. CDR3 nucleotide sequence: TGTGCCAGCAGCGTTGAGGGGGGGCTTGAGACCCAGTACTTC. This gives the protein CASSVEGGLETQYF.

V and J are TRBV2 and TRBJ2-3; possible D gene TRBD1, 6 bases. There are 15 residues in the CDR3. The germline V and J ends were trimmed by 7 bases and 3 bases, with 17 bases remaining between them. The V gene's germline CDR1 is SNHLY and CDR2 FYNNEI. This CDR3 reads CASKEDRGRTDTQYF. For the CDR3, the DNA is TGTGCCAGCAAGGAGGACAGAGGGCGGACAGATACGCAGTATTTT.

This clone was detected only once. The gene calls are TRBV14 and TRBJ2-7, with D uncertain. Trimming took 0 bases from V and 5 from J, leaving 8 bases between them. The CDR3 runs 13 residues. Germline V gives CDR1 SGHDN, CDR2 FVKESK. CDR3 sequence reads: CASSQDAVDEQYF. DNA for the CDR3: TGTGCCAGCAGCCAAGATGCAGTGGACGAGCAGTACTTC.

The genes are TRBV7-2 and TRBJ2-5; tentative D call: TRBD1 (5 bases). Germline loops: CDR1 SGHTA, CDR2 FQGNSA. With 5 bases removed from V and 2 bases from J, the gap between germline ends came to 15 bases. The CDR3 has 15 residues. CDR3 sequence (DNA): TGTGCCAGCAGCCAAGGGGAAGCAGTACAAGAGACCCAGTACTTC. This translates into CASSQGEAVQETQYF.